These T cell receptor beta chains were read from a single sample in a study of blood T cells in healthy people across ages. TCRdb re-called the 5' RACE reads with MiXCR, one entry per CDR3 protein. The sample yields approximately 820,000 distinct CDR3 sequences, approximately 48% seen once. Sequenced sample: blood. The receptors shown here come from a man in his sixties in good health. Each CDR3 is given with its conserved first and last residue. The D gene is left open where the match is weak. Rows may omit the clone size; those that give it use once, few, many or a size class.

>NA|TRBV28|few|TRBJ1-5|14
CASSLWGINQPQHF
TGTGCCAGCAGTTTATGGGGGATCAATCAGCCCCAGCATTTT
>NA|TRBV6-1|NA|TRBJ2-6|18
CASIKGSGPDPGANVLTF
TGTGCCAGCATCAAGGGGAGCGGTCCTGATCCTGGGGCCAACGTCCTGACTTTC
>TRBD1|TRBV29-1|few|TRBJ2-1|14
CSGLVGQGKRKQFF
TGCAGCGGTTTAGTGGGACAGGGGAAGAGGAAGCAGTTCTTC
>NA|TRBV30|NA|TRBJ1-5|15
CAWSKTGAFNQPQHF
TGTGCCTGGAGTAAAACGGGGGCCTTCAATCAGCCCCAGCATTTT
>NA|TRBV20-1|few|TRBJ1-1|16
CSARTGKLERNTEAFF
TGCAGTGCTAGAACAGGGAAACTCGAGCGGAACACTGAAGCTTTCTTT
>NA|TRBV6-1|NA|TRBJ2-7|11
CASRDVYEQYF
TGTGCCAGCAGGGACGTCTACGAGCAGTACTTC
>NA|TRBV18|once|TRBJ2-1|15
CASSPPPDHYNEQFF
TGTGCCAGCTCCCCACCACCTGATCATTACAATGAGCAGTTCTTC
>NA|TRBV4-3|few|TRBJ1-2|14
CASSQEGVNYGYTF
TGCGCCAGCAGCCAAGAGGGGGTTAACTATGGCTACACCTTC
>NA|TRBV7-8|many|TRBJ2-1|11
CASNNLREQFF
TGTGCCAGCAACAATCTTCGGGAGCAGTTCTTC
>NA|TRBV4-1|NA|TRBJ2-3|15
CASSQDGPSTDTQYF
TGCGCCAGCAGCCAGGACGGCCCCAGCACAGATACGCAGTATTTT
>NA|TRBV7-2|NA|TRBJ2-1|14
CASSLDAGRNEQFF
TGTGCCAGCAGCTTAGATGCAGGGAGGAATGAGCAGTTCTTC
>NA|TRBV19|NA|TRBJ2-1|12
CASRIRVGEQFF
TGTGCCAGTAGAATCAGGGTTGGGGAGCAGTTCTTC
>TRBD2|TRBV5-1|NA|TRBJ2-5|15
CASSSGGTDQETQYF
TGCGCCAGCAGTTCCGGGGGGACGGACCAAGAGACCCAGTACTTC
>NA|TRBV19|few|TRBJ2-7|16
CASSTAGQRSSYEQYF
TGTGCCAGTAGTACAGCCGGACAGAGGAGCTCCTACGAGCAGTACTTC
>NA|TRBV7-8|NA|TRBJ2-7|11
CATESNYEQYF
TGTGCCACCGAGTCCAACTACGAGCAGTACTTC
>NA|TRBV20-1|few|TRBJ1-5|14
CSALGQLGNQPQHF
TGCAGTGCCCTTGGACAGTTGGGTAATCAGCCCCAGCATTTT
>NA|TRBV9|NA|TRBJ2-3|14
CASSVDTSPDTQYF
TGTGCCAGCAGCGTAGATACCTCACCAGATACGCAGTATTTT
>TRBD1|TRBV10-3|NA|TRBJ1-6|17
CAISESAQGAARSPLHF
TGTGCCATCAGTGAGTCAGCGCAGGGGGCAGCAAGATCACCCCTCCACTTT
>TRBD1|TRBV29-1|NA|TRBJ2-7|14
CSVRTGSSSYEQYF
TGCAGCGTCCGGACAGGCTCCAGCTCCTACGAGCAGTACTTC
>NA|TRBV9|few|TRBJ1-5|15
CASSVGPAGNQPQHF
TGTGCCAGCAGCGTAGGACCCGCAGGCAATCAGCCCCAGCATTTT
>TRBD1|TRBV20-1|NA|TRBJ2-7|12
CSAWTGDYEQYF
TGCAGTGCCTGGACAGGGGACTACGAGCAGTACTTC
>NA|TRBV4-3|NA|TRBJ2-1|15
CASSQEMGGHDEQFF
TGCGCCAGCAGCCAAGAAATGGGGGGACACGATGAGCAGTTCTTC
>TRBD2|TRBV6-6|NA|TRBJ2-3|14
CASSYGAGADTQYF
TGTGCCAGCAGTTACGGCGCGGGGGCAGATACGCAGTATTTT
>TRBD1|TRBV15|NA|TRBJ2-3|14
CATSRTGGTDTQYF
TGTGCCACCAGCAGGACAGGGGGCACAGATACGCAGTATTTT
>TRBD1|TRBV4-1|NA|TRBJ1-2|14
CASSQRTGGNGYTF
TGCGCCAGCAGCCAACGGACAGGGGGAAATGGCTACACCTTC
>NA|TRBV30|few|TRBJ2-6|14
CAWGPGTGANVLTF
TGTGCCTGGGGACCAGGGACTGGGGCCAACGTCCTGACTTTC
>NA|TRBV11-3|NA|TRBJ1-1|13
CASSLVTNTEAFF
TGTGCCAGCAGCTTAGTTACGAACACTGAAGCTTTCTTT
>NA|TRBV6-6|NA|TRBJ1-5|14
CASRVERDWQPQHF
TGTGCCAGCAGAGTAGAACGGGATTGGCAGCCCCAGCATTTT
>NA|TRBV7-2|NA|TRBJ2-7|13
CASSATGIVSKYF
TGTGCCAGCAGCGCTACAGGAATAGTCTCAAAGTACTTC
>NA|TRBV6-2/TRBV6-3|NA|TRBJ2-7|13
CASSHGVREAQYF
TGTGCCAGCAGCCACGGCGTGAGGGAGGCCCAGTACTTC
>TRBD1|TRBV20-1|NA|TRBJ1-1|12
CSPRQGDTEAFF
TGCAGCCCACGACAGGGGGACACTGAAGCTTTCTTT
>NA|TRBV29-1|NA|TRBJ2-7|13
CSVNGAGLYEQYF
TGCAGCGTTAACGGAGCAGGCCTATACGAGCAGTACTTC
>TRBD2|TRBV4-3|NA|TRBJ2-1|16
CASSILTSGDYKEQFF
TGCGCCAGCAGCATTTTAACTAGCGGGGACTACAAGGAGCAGTTCTTC
>NA|TRBV6-2/TRBV6-3|many|TRBJ1-2|13
CASSYGRATGYTF
TGTGCCAGCAGTTACGGCAGGGCTACTGGCTACACCTTC
>TRBD2|TRBV3-1|few|TRBJ2-5|14
CASSAERGMETQYF
TGTGCCAGCAGCGCCGAGCGGGGGATGGAGACCCAGTACTTC
>TRBD1|TRBV6-1|NA|TRBJ1-5|17
CASSRTGVPGLGQPQHF
TGTGCCAGCAGTCGAACAGGGGTTCCCGGGCTGGGACAGCCCCAGCATTTT
>NA|TRBV7-8|few|TRBJ1-6|19
CASSLDYGNSPSYNSPLHF
TGTGCCAGCAGCTTAGATTACGGGAACTCGCCATCGTATAATTCACCCCTCCACTTT
>TRBD1|TRBV10-3|few|TRBJ2-7|12
CAIWNRGSEQYF
TGTGCCATCTGGAACAGGGGCAGCGAGCAGTACTTC
>TRBD1|TRBV28|NA|TRBJ1-1|15
CASVAGTGVNTEAFF
TGTGCCAGCGTTGCCGGGACAGGGGTCAACACTGAAGCTTTCTTT
>NA|TRBV21-1|NA|TRBJ2-7|20
CASSKDQTKTPTRLSYEQYF
TGTGCCAGCAGCAAAGATCAGACAAAGACACCGACCCGATTATCCTACGAGCAGTACTTC
>TRBD1|TRBV9|few|TRBJ2-7|14
CASSVGRGRDEQYF
TGTGCCAGCAGCGTAGGCAGGGGGCGCGACGAGCAGTACTTC
>TRBD1|TRBV5-6|NA|TRBJ2-1|14
CASSLYQGANEQFF
TGTGCCAGCAGCTTGTATCAGGGGGCTAATGAGCAGTTCTTC
>NA|TRBV20-1|NA|TRBJ2-3|15
CSARTGGVGTDTQYF
TGCAGTGCCCGGACTGGGGGTGTAGGCACAGATACGCAGTATTTT
>NA|TRBV12-3/TRBV12-4|few|TRBJ1-2|13
CASSLDGHVGYTF
TGTGCCAGCAGTTTGGACGGGCACGTTGGCTACACCTTC
>NA|TRBV6-1|NA|TRBJ1-4|14
CASSEPRTVEKLFF
TGTGCCAGCAGTGAACCGAGGACAGTTGAAAAACTGTTTTTT
>NA|TRBV7-2|NA|TRBJ2-5|14
CASSRRMLQETQYF
TGTGCCAGCAGCCGCCGAATGTTGCAAGAGACCCAGTACTTC
>TRBD1|TRBV14|NA|TRBJ1-2|14
CASSQQTGIYGYTF
TGTGCCAGCAGCCAACAGACAGGGATTTATGGCTACACCTTC
>NA|TRBV4-1|NA|TRBJ1-6|15
CASRPTEAGNSPLHF
TGCGCCAGCAGGCCGACTGAAGCGGGGAATTCACCCCTCCACTTT